Included here is one T cell receptor (beta chain) sequence, with context. Its specificity is unknown. These data come from a study of T cells after yellow fever vaccination. Whole-study findings and limits: Post-booster repertoires contained most primary-vaccination clones again (around 96% CD4, approximately 86% CD8). One caveat is that FACS-sorted repertoires could contain abundant clonotypes contaminating from the bulk population.

The CDR3 loop spans 16 amino acids. Germline V gives CDR1 SGHAT, CDR2 FQNNGV. Between the trimmed V and J ends, which lost 2 bases and 0 bases, there was a span of 10 bases. A single record per CDR3 protein comes from TCRdb applying MiXCR to the 5' RACE reads. This repertoire shows about 360,000 distinct CDR3 sequences, 6% to 8% found once; its top ten account for over 14%. This clonotype originated in a man aged 25 to 40 who received the YFV17D yellow fever vaccine. The chain joins TRBV11-2 to TRBJ1-4; D unresolved. The sequencing used PBMCs, collected 5 days after the yellow fever booster vaccination. In DNA, the CDR3 is TGTGCCAGCAGCTTAACCCTATTCCCAACTAATGAAAAACTGTTTTTT. It is translated as CASSLTLFPTNEKLFF.